The clone carrying this T cell receptor beta chain has ten or more counts. The data are from a study of shared clonotypes between healthy human individuals. Sequencing used immunoSEQ multiplex PCR; TCRdb keeps in-frame clones, though not all of them. Of some 1,100,000 clones listed, approximately 80% were seen once; the top ten hold roughly 0.56%. The V and J ends lost 0 bases and 5 bases respectively, with 4 bases between them. The CDR3 covers 12 residues. CDR1 and CDR2 (germline): SGHAT, FQNNGV. The V and J genes are TRBV11-2 and TRBJ2-5; no clear D. The sample taken for sequencing was memory CD4+ T cells from PBMCs. Subset of the sample: CD45RA-negative fraction. The receptor was derived from a man aged 18 to 35 in good health. Some clones in this sample may be carry-over from other donors' samples. CDR3: CASSLESETQYF. DNA of the CDR3: TGTGCCAGCAGCTTAGAATCTGAGACCCAGTACTTC.